Listed below are T cell receptor beta chains from one sample, sequenced in a study of blood T cell repertoires in COVID-19. The repertoire was sequenced with immunoSEQ multiplex PCR; TCRdb's copy has only in-frame clones and lacks some. The table shows just over 90,000 clones, with 80% occurring only once. The sample taken for sequencing was peripheral blood. These receptors came from a human donor in a cohort sampled during active COVID-19. Both conserved end residues are trimmed from each CDR3. The order of the fields is J gene, V gene, CDR3 protein.

j_call: TRBJ1-1
v_call: TRBV19
cdr3_aa: ASSIGTGGTEAF

j_call: TRBJ2-2
v_call: TRBV6-2/TRBV6-3
cdr3_aa: ASSSPGGVNTGELF

j_call: TRBJ2-2
v_call: TRBV9
cdr3_aa: ASSVSGSGELF

j_call: TRBJ1-4
v_call: TRBV28
cdr3_aa: ATKINEKLF

j_call: TRBJ1-3
v_call: TRBV19
cdr3_aa: ASTPTVIGSGNTIY

j_call: TRBJ2-7
v_call: TRBV28
cdr3_aa: ASRDGVSQLYEQY

j_call: TRBJ1-1
v_call: TRBV10-3
cdr3_aa: AIRGTQGMNTEAF

j_call: TRBJ2-1
v_call: TRBV2
cdr3_aa: ASSVPNSGSRIGEQF

j_call: TRBJ1-1
v_call: TRBV6-5
cdr3_aa: ASSPDGGGWTEAF

j_call: TRBJ2-3
v_call: TRBV5-6
cdr3_aa: ASSGSGRMDTQY

j_call: TRBJ2-3
v_call: TRBV6-5
cdr3_aa: ASSYGGGVDTQY

j_call: TRBJ2-3
v_call: TRBV28
cdr3_aa: ASSLPSGLAGISTDTQY

j_call: TRBJ2-1
v_call: TRBV4-2
cdr3_aa: ASSQRTSGGANEQF

j_call: TRBJ2-7
v_call: TRBV7-9
cdr3_aa: ASSSPSGRGYAYEQY

j_call: TRBJ2-1
v_call: TRBV5-1
cdr3_aa: ASSLGSGSLQGNEQF

j_call: TRBJ2-6
v_call: TRBV5-1
cdr3_aa: ASSLDGGSPSGANVLT

j_call: TRBJ1-2
v_call: TRBV28
cdr3_aa: ASSPGGQGFGYT

j_call: TRBJ2-7
v_call: TRBV13
cdr3_aa: ASRTTLDTMSYEQY

j_call: TRBJ2-1
v_call: TRBV28
cdr3_aa: ASSLQRGTYNEQF

j_call: TRBJ2-1
v_call: TRBV6-6
cdr3_aa: ASSYSGEAYNEQF

j_call: TRBJ1-2
v_call: TRBV3-1/TRBV3-2
cdr3_aa: ASSPAGRGYT

j_call: TRBJ2-2
v_call: TRBV3-1/TRBV3-2
cdr3_aa: ASSQRPGTATNTGELF

j_call: TRBJ1-6
v_call: TRBV28
cdr3_aa: ASSPTTRTGNSPLH

j_call: TRBJ1-1
v_call: TRBV18
cdr3_aa: ASSPLSGGGNTEAF

j_call: TRBJ1-5
v_call: TRBV7-8
cdr3_aa: ASSLEGTGWKNQPQH

j_call: TRBJ1-1
v_call: TRBV2
cdr3_aa: ASSVRQGVNEAF